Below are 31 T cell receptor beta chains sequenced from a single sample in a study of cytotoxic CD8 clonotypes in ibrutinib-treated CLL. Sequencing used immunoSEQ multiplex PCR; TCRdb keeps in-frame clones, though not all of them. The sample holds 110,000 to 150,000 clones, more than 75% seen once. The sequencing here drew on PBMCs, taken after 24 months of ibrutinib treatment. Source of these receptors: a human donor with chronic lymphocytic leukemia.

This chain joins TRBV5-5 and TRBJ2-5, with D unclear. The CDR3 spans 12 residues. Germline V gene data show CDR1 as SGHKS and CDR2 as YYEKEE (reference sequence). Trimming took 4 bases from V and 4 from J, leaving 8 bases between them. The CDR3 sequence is CASSPLGETQYF. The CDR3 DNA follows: TGTGCCAGCAGCCCCCTGGGAGAGACCCAGTACTTC.

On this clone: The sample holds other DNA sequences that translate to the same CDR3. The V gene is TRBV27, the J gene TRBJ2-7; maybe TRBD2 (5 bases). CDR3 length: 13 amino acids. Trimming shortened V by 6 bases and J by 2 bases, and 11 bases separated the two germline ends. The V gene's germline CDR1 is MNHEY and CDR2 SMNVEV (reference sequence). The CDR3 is CASSPRGTYEQYF. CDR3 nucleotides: TGTGCCAGCAGCCCCCGGGGTACCTACGAGCAGTACTTC.

The CDR3 bases are TGTGCCAGCAGTCCCATCGCAGGGGGTTTGGGGAATCAGCCCCAGCATTTT. It yields the protein CASSPIAGGLGNQPQHF. This chain links TRBV28 with TRBJ1-5; 7 bases fit TRBD1. Trimming removed 5 bases from V and 4 bases from J; junction bases left unmatched: 14. There are 17 residues in the CDR3. Germline V gene data show CDR1 as MDHEN and CDR2 as SYDVKM.

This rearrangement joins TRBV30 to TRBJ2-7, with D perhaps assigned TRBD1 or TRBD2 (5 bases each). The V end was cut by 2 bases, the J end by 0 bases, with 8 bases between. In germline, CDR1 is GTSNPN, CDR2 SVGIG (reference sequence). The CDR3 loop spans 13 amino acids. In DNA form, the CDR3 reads TGTGCCTGGAGTCCCGGGACCTCCTACGAGCAGTACTTC. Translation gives CAWSPGTSYEQYF.

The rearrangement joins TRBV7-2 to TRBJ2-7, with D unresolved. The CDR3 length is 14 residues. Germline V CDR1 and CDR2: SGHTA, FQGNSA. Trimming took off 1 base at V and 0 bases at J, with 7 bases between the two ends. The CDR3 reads CASSLVWGSYEQYF. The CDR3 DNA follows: TGTGCCAGCAGCTTAGTTTGGGGCTCCTACGAGCAGTACTTC.

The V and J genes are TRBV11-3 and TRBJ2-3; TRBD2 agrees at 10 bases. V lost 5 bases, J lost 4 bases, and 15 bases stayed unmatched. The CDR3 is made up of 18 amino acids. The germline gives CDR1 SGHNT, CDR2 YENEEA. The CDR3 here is CASSGGAGGPGSADTQYF. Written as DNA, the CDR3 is TGTGCCAGCAGCGGTGGAGCGGGGGGGCCGGGCAGTGCAGATACGCAGTATTTT.

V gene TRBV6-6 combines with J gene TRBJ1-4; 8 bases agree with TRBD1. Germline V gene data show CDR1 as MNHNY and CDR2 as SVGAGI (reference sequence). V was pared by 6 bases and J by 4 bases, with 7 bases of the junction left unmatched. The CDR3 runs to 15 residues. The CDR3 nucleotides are TGTGCCAGCAGACCCCCGGGACAGGTTAATGAAAAACTGTTTTTT. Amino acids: CASRPPGQVNEKLFF.

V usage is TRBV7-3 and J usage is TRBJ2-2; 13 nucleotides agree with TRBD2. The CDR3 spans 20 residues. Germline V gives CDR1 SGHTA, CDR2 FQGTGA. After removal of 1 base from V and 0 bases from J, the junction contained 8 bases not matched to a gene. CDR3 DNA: TGTGCCAGCAGCTTAAAGCCCCGACTAGCGGGGGGCCCGAACACCGGGGAGCTGTTTTTT. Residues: CASSLKPRLAGGPNTGELFF.

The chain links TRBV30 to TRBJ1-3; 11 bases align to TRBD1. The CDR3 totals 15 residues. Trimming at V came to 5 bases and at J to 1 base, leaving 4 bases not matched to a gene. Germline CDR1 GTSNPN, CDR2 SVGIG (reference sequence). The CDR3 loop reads CAWGQGAGSGNTIYF. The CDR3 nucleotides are TGTGCCTGGGGACAGGGGGCAGGGTCTGGAAACACCATATATTTT.

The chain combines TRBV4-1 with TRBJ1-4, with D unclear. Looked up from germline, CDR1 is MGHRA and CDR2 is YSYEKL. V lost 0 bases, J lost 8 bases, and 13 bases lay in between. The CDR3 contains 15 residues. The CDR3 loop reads CASSQDGSGTEKLFF. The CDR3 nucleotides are TGCGCCAGCAGCCAAGATGGTTCGGGCACCGAAAAACTGTTTTTT.

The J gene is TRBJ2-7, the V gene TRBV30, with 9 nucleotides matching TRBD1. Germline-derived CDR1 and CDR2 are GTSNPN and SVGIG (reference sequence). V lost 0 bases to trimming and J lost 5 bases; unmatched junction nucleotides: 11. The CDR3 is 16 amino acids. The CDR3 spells CAWSVAHGTGRHEQYF. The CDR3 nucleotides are TGTGCCTGGAGTGTAGCCCACGGGACAGGGCGGCACGAGCAGTACTTC.

DNA for the CDR3: TGTGCCAGCAGCTTAGGCAGGGGGCAGTGGGACATTCAGTACTTC. Its protein product is CASSLGRGQWDIQYF. The chain links TRBV7-2 to TRBJ2-4; 8 bases line up with TRBD1. CDR3 length: 15 amino acids. V lost 1 base to trimming and J lost 8 bases; unmatched junction nucleotides: 7. Germline loops: CDR1 SGHTA, CDR2 FQGNSA.

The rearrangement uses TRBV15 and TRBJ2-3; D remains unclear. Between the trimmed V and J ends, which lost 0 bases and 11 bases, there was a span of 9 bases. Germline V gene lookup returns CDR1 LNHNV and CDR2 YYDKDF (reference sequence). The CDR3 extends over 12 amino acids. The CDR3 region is CATSRDRALQYF. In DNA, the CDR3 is TGTGCCACCAGCAGAGATCGGGCCCTGCAGTATTTT.

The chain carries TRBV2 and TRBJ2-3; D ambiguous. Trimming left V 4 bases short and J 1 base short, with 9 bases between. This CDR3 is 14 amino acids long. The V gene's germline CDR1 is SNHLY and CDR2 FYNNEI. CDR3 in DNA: TGTGCCAGCAGTGCCCCTACCGGCACAGATACGCAGTATTTT. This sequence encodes CASSAPTGTDTQYF.

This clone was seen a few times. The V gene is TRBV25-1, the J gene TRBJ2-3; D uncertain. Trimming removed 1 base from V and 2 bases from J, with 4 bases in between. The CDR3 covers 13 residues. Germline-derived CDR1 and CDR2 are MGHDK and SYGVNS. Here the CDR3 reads CASSESPTDTQYF. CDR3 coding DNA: TGTGCCAGCAGTGAATCCCCCACAGATACGCAGTATTTT.

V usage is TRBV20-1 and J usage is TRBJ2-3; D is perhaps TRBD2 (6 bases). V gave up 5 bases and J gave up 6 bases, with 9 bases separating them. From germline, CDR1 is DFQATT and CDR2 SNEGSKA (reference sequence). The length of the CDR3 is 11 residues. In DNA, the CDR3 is TGCAGTGCTCGTGGGGGGGATACGCAGTATTTT. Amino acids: CSARGGDTQYF.

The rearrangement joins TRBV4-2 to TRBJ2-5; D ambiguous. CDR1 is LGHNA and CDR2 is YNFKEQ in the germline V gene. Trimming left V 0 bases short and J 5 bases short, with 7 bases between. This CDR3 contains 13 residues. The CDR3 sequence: CASSQDPWETQYF. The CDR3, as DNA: TGTGCCAGCAGCCAAGACCCGTGGGAGACCCAGTACTTC.

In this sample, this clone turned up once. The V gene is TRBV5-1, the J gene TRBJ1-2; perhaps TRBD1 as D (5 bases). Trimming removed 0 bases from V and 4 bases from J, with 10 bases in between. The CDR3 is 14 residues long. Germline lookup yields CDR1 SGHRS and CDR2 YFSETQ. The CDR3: CASSLAPGSYGYTF. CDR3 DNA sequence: TGCGCCAGCAGCTTGGCCCCAGGGAGCTATGGCTACACCTTC.

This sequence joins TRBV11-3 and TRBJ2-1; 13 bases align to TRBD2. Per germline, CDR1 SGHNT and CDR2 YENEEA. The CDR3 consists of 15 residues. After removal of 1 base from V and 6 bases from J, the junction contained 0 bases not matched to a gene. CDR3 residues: CASSLGTSGGNEQFF. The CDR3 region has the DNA TGTGCCAGCAGCTTAGGGACTAGCGGGGGCAATGAGCAGTTCTTC.

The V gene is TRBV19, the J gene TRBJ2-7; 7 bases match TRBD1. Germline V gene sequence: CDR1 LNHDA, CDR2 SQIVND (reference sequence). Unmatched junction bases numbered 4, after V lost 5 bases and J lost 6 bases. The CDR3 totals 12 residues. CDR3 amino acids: CASSWDSGEQYF. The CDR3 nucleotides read TGTGCCAGTAGTTGGGACAGCGGCGAGCAGTACTTC.

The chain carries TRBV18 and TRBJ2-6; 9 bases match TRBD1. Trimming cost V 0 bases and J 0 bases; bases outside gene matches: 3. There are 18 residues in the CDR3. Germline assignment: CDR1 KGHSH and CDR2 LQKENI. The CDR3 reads CASSPPGQGSSGANVLTF. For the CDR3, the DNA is TGTGCCAGCTCACCACCGGGACAGGGTAGCTCTGGGGCCAACGTCCTGACTTTC.

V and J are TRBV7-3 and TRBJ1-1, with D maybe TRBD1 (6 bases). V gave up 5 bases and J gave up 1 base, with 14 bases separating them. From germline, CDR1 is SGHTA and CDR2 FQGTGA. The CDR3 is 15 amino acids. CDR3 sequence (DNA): TGTGCCAGCAGCCCAACAGGGTTGGGGAACACTGAAGCTTTCTTT. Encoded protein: CASSPTGLGNTEAFF. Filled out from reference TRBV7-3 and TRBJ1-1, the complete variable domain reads GAGVSQTPSNKVTEKGKYVELRCDPISGHTALYWYRQSLGQGPEFLIYFQGTGAADDSGLPNDRFFAVRPEGSVSTLKIQRTERGDSAVYLCASSPTGLGNTEAFFGQGTRLTVV.

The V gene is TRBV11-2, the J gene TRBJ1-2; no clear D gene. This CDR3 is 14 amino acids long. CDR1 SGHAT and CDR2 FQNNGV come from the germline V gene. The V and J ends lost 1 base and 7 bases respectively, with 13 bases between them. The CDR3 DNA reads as TGTGCCAGCAGCTTAGTCGGCACCTTCGGTGGCTACACCTTC. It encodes CASSLVGTFGGYTF. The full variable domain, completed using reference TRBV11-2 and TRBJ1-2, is EAGVAQSPRYKIIEKRQSVAFWCNPISGHATLYWYQQILGQGPKLLIQFQNNGVVDDSQLPKDRFSAERLKGVDSTLKIQPAKLEDSAVYLCASSLVGTFGGYTFGSGTRLTVV.

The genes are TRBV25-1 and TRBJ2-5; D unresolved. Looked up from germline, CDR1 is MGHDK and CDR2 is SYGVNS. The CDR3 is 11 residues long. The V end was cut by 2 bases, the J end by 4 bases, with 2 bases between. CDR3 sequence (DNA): TGTGCCAGCAGTGAAGGAGAGACCCAGTACTTC. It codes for CASSEGETQYF.

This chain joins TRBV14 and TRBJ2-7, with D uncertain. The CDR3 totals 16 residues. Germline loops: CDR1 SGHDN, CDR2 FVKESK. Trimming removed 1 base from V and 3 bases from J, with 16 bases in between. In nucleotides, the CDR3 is TGTGCCAGCAGCCAAGTCGGTGGCGAGGTGGGCTACGAGCAGTACTTC. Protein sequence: CASSQVGGEVGYEQYF.

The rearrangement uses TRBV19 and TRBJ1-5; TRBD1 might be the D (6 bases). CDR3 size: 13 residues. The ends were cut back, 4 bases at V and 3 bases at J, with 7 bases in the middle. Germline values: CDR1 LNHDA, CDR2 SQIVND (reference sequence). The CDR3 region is CASSRGANQPQHF. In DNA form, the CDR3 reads TGTGCCAGTAGTAGGGGGGCCAATCAGCCCCAGCATTTT.

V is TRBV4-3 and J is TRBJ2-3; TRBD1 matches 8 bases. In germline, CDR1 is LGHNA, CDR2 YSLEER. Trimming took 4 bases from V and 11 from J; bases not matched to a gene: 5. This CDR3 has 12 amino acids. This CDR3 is CASSLDRGRQYF. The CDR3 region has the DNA TGCGCCAGCAGCCTTGACAGGGGCCGGCAGTATTTT.

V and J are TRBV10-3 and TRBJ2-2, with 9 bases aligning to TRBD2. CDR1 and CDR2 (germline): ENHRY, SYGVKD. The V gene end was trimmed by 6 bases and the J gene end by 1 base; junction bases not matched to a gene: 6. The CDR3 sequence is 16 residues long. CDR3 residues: CAISALAGLNTGELFF. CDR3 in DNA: TGTGCCATCAGCGCACTAGCGGGCCTGAACACCGGGGAGCTGTTTTTT.

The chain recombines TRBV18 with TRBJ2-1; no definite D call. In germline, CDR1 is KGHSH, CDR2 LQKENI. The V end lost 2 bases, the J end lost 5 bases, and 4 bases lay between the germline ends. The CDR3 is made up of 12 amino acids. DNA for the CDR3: TGTGCCAGCTCACCAGGCAACAATGAGCAGTTCTTC. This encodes CASSPGNNEQFF.

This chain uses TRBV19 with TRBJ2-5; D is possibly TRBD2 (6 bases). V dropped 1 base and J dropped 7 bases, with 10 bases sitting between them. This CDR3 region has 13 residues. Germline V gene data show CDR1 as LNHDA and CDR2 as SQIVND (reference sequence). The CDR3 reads CASSIGPRGTQYF. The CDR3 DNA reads TGTGCCAGTAGTATAGGACCGCGGGGGACCCAGTACTTC.

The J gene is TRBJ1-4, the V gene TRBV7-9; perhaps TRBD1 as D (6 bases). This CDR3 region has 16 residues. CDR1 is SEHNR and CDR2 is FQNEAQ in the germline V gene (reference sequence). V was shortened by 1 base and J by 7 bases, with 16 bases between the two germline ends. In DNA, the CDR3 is TGTGCCAGCAGCTTAGGCATGGGACAAATCAGTGAAAAACTGTTTTTT. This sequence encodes CASSLGMGQISEKLFF.